The subject of this entry is one T cell receptor (beta chain). Many counts were recorded for this clonotype. Its antigen is still unknown. No base quality values were provided; no much bigger clone lies one nucleotide off. Set within a cohort of healthcare workers in London, UK, this nested case-control study involved weekly PCR testing of nasopharyngeal swabs along with blood sampling. Between 23 and 31 March 2020, the week of the UK lockdown, healthcare workers were enrolled and then followed up weekly for as long as 16 weeks. Trimming takes 2 bases from V and 7 bases from J, and the germline ends sit 5 bases apart. The CDR3 contains 11 residues, cysteine and phenylalanine counted. Only the CDR3 DNA is retained, 33 bases long and in frame from the first base. The germline V gene (reference sequence) yields LGHDT for CDR1 and YNNKEL for CDR2. The sample is drawn from a study of early T cells in non-severe SARS-CoV-2 infection (dated by TCRdb to the early 2020s). Looking at the study overall: Bulk RNA from unsorted whole blood was used for TCR sequencing, so alpha and beta chains could not be paired.

The paper's findings and limits, for the study overall: VDJdb matching was skewed toward anti-spike CD8 responses and likely underestimated virus-specific expansions by missing private and CD4 specificities.

Library prep was done by 5' RACE. TCRdb shows the sequencer as NextSeq 500. Unique molecular identifiers were attached to individual cDNA molecules in the TCR library protocol so that sequencing error and PCR bias could be corrected. Sequencing covered both TCR alpha and beta chains, and within each sample the abundances of alpha and beta sequences were tightly co-correlated. The original pipeline was this. V gene, J gene and CDR3 annotation of TCR sequences was performed with Decombinator V4. TCRs were defined as expanded if a significant change between any two time points was detected under a Poisson model with p below 0.0001. TCR abundances were normalised to the total number of TCRs sequenced per sample and were expressed as counts per million. MAIT TCRs were defined by TRAV1-2 paired with TRAJ12, TRAJ20 or TRAJ33, and iNKT TCRs by TRAV10 paired with TRAJ18. VDJdb, accessed 1 November 2021, was searched for CMV, EBV and SARS-CoV-2 annotated TCRs, excluding TCRs annotated for multiple antigens. TCRdb handled the public reads itself, with Q25 trimming in fastp and clone calling in MiXCR, and kept productive beta chains. Entries are consolidated by CDR3 protein sequence, retaining the most common genes and DNA. TCRdb, not the authors, supplied the V and J calls. In all, the sample holds 90,000 to 130,000 distinct CDR3 sequences, and 9% to 14% of those were seen once. The ten largest clones add up to around 3% of the sample.

This receptor was identified in an adult who was a healthcare worker with PCR-confirmed SARS-CoV-2 infection or an uninfected control (not recorded which). Sample: whole blood. The chain couples TRBV3-1 to TRBJ1-2, with the D gene uncertain. The CDR3 reads as follows: CASSQFLGYTF. The DNA sequence is given as TGTGCCAGCAGCCAATTTCTTGGCTACACCTTC.